A single sample is the source of the 31 T cell receptor beta chains below, sequenced in a study of T cell repertoires in cytomegalovirus infection. MiXCR was run by TCRdb on the reads, yielding one entry per CDR3 protein. Here the sample spans about 300,000 distinct CDR3 sequences, about 9.1% being singletons. Sequencing input: PBMCs. The receptors here all came from a human donor in good health (CMV status not recorded). Some clones in this sample may be carry-over from other donors' samples.

The rearrangement joins TRBV2 to TRBJ2-3; 9 nucleotides agree with TRBD2. Looked up from germline, CDR1 is SNHLY and CDR2 is FYNNEI. The V segment lost 11 bases and the J segment 1 base; nucleotides outside the gene matches: 7. The CDR3 extends over 14 amino acids. For the CDR3, the DNA is TGTGCCGTTCCAAAGCGGGGGGGCACAGATACGCAGTATTTT. Amino acids: CAVPKRGGTDTQYF.

This clonotype came up many times. The V call is TRBV7-2, the J call TRBJ2-5; D is tentatively TRBD1 or TRBD2 (5 bases each). Per germline, CDR1 SGHTA and CDR2 FQGNSA. Trimming took 8 bases from V and 1 from J, leaving 17 bases between them. This CDR3 has 15 amino acids. The CDR3 loop is CASRTGGPTQETQYF. The CDR3 DNA sequence: TGTGCCAGCCGAACTGGGGGACCGACCCAAGAGACCCAGTACTTC.

The chain employs TRBV2 and TRBJ2-5, with D hard to call. The CDR3 loop spans 15 amino acids. Germline CDR1 and CDR2: SNHLY and FYNNEI. Deletions cut 5 bases from V and 4 bases from J, with 17 bases between. This CDR3 reads CASSPRGDLRETQYF. CDR3 DNA sequence: TGTGCCAGCAGTCCACGAGGAGACCTCCGAGAGACCCAGTACTTC.

This clonotype was picked up many times. The chain is built from TRBV6-5 and TRBJ1-5; 7 bases fit TRBD1. The length of the CDR3 is 16 residues. Germline V lookup: CDR1 MNHEY, CDR2 SVGAGI. V shed 4 bases and J 1 base; nucleotides not matched to a gene: 7. The CDR3 DNA reads as TGTGCCAGCAGTTCCTCAGGGGGGTGGAGCAATCAGCCCCAGCATTTT. This encodes CASSSSGGWSNQPQHF.

This clonotype came up a few times. The chain joins TRBV7-9 to TRBJ2-5; 7 nucleotides line up with TRBD1. The CDR3 loop spans 14 amino acids. Germline V CDR1 and CDR2: SEHNR, FQNEAQ (reference sequence). V shed 3 bases and J 3 bases; nucleotides not matched to a gene: 4. CDR3 nucleotide sequence: TGTGCCAGCAGCTTCCGGGACAGAGAAGAGACCCAGTACTTC. Its protein is CASSFRDREETQYF.

This clonotype came up many times. The chain recombines TRBV10-3 with TRBJ2-5; TRBD1 agrees at 9 bases. The germline V gene has CDR1 ENHRY and CDR2 SYGVKD. With V trimmed by 6 bases and J by 1 base, 3 bases remained unmatched. The CDR3 extends over 14 amino acids. The CDR3 is CAISETGGQETQYF. CDR3 in DNA: TGTGCCATCAGCGAGACAGGGGGCCAAGAGACCCAGTACTTC.

Comments on this clonotype: This could be a read error, since a much larger clone is one nucleotide away. CDR3 amino acids: CDSSKGLTYNEQFF. The CDR3 DNA follows: TGTGACAGCAGCAAGGGACTAACCTACAATGAGCAGTTCTTC. The chain joins TRBV7-8 to TRBJ2-1; 7 bases are shared with TRBD2. Germline lookup yields CDR1 SGHVS and CDR2 FQNEAQ. The CDR3 is made up of 14 amino acids. Looking up the rest from reference TRBV7-8 and TRBJ2-1 gives the full variable domain: GAGVSQSPRYKVAKRGQDVALRCDPISGHVSLFWYQQALGQGPEFLTYFQNEAQLDKSGLPSDRFFAERPEGSVSTLKIQRTQQEDSAVYLCDSSKGLTYNEQFFGPGTRLTVL.

This clonotype appeared many times. Written as DNA, the CDR3 is TGTGCCAGCAGTTATCTCCTTTTCAACTCTGGAAACACCATATATTTT. It codes for CASSYLLFNSGNTIYF. This chain joins TRBV6-6 and TRBJ1-3; D not certain. CDR3 size: 16 residues. V lost 3 bases, J lost 0 bases, and 12 bases lay in between. CDR1 and CDR2 (germline): MNHNY, SVGAGI (reference sequence).

This clonotype was recorded at least ten times. The chain joins TRBV7-6 to TRBJ2-3; TRBD2 matches at 7 bases. The ends lost 5 bases at V and 0 bases at J; junction bases unmatched: 11. Germline CDR1 is SGHVS and CDR2 is FNYEAQ. This CDR3 has 17 amino acids. CDR3 in DNA: TGTGCCAGCAGCCGTCGCGGGGGTGGATCTAGCACAGATACGCAGTATTTT. It encodes CASSRRGGGSSTDTQYF.

The J gene is TRBJ1-4, the V gene TRBV2; 7 bases are a match to TRBD1. Per the germline V gene, CDR1 is SNHLY and CDR2 is FYNNEI. The CDR3 spans 15 residues. V shed 6 bases and J 4 bases; nucleotides not matched to a gene: 8. Written as DNA, the CDR3 is TGTGCCAGCAGCGTTTCGACAGGGAATAATGAAAAACTGTTTTTT. Its translation is CASSVSTGNNEKLFF.

This chain joins TRBV5-1 and TRBJ1-2; 7 nucleotides match TRBD1. CDR1 and CDR2 (germline): SGHRS, YFSETQ. Unmatched junction bases numbered 4, after V lost 0 bases and J lost 2 bases. The CDR3 runs 15 residues. The CDR3 reads CASSLEVTGNYGYTF. The CDR3 DNA sequence: TGCGCCAGCAGCTTGGAAGTGACAGGGAACTATGGCTACACCTTC.

This clonotype was seen repeatedly, ten times or more. The V call is TRBV19, the J call TRBJ1-2, with D tentatively TRBD1 (6 bases). The CDR3 length is 13 residues. The V gene lost 5 bases and the J gene lost 5 bases, with 12 bases spanning the gap. Germline CDR1 reads LNHDA; CDR2 reads SQIVND (reference sequence). CDR3 sequence reads: CASSENTGYGYTF. The CDR3 coding sequence is TGTGCCAGTAGTGAGAACACAGGGTATGGCTACACCTTC.

This clonotype was counted ten times or more. The chain combines TRBV28 with TRBJ1-1; TRBD1 matches 7 bases. This CDR3 has 15 amino acids. Trimming cost V 3 bases and J 2 bases; bases outside gene matches: 6. Germline V gene sequence: CDR1 MDHEN, CDR2 SYDVKM. CDR3 amino acids: CASSLRTGANTEAFF. In DNA, the CDR3 is TGTGCCAGCAGTTTGAGGACAGGAGCCAACACTGAAGCTTTCTTT.

The chain employs TRBV6-6 and TRBJ1-1; 7 bases match TRBD1. The CDR3 is made up of 12 amino acids. The trim removed 4 bases at V and 7 bases at J, leaving 3 bases unmatched. The V gene's germline CDR1 is MNHNY and CDR2 SVGAGI (reference sequence). CDR3 residues: CASSWRDSEAFF. The DNA of the CDR3 is TGTGCCAGCAGTTGGCGGGACAGTGAAGCTTTCTTT.

This clonotype was recorded many times. The chain combines TRBV10-3 with TRBJ1-2, with unresolved D. The V gene lost 4 bases and the J gene lost 4 bases, with 19 bases spanning the gap. There are 16 residues in the CDR3. Germline V gene data show CDR1 as ENHRY and CDR2 as SYGVKD. CDR3 coding DNA: TGTGCCATCAGTGCAGCGGGAAGGGTCGGAAGCTATGGCTACACCTTC. Amino acids: CAISAAGRVGSYGYTF.

This clonotype was found a few times. The J gene is TRBJ2-2, the V gene TRBV6-6; TRBD1 aligns across 9 bases. CDR1 is MNHNY, CDR2 SVGAGI, per germline (reference sequence). V lost 7 bases to trimming and J lost 6 bases; unmatched junction nucleotides: 12. The CDR3 loop spans 16 amino acids. CDR3 DNA sequence: TGTGCCAGCACCTCCGCCCGTGACAGGGGGGCCGGGGAGCTGTTTTTT. Translation: CASTSARDRGAGELFF.

Many counts were recorded for this clonotype. The V gene is TRBV7-8, the J gene TRBJ2-3, with 8 bases aligning to TRBD1. Germline loops: CDR1 SGHVS, CDR2 FQNEAQ. Losses at the gene ends were 3 bases for V and 0 bases for J; bases not matched to a gene: 8. This CDR3 comprises 17 residues. The CDR3 loop reads CASSFSGGAMSTDTQYF. CDR3 coding DNA: TGTGCCAGCAGCTTTTCAGGGGGCGCGATGAGCACAGATACGCAGTATTTT.

This clonotype was counted only a few times. This chain links TRBV20-1 with TRBJ2-1, with D possibly matching TRBD2 (6 bases). Germline CDR1 reads DFQATT; CDR2 reads SNEGSKA (reference sequence). Trimming cost V 6 bases and J 4 bases, with 13 bases left between them. The CDR3 totals 13 residues. Here the CDR3 reads CSAPMGGYNEQFF. CDR3 coding DNA: TGCAGTGCCCCCATGGGGGGTTACAATGAGCAGTTCTTC.

This clonotype has only a few counts. The V call is TRBV5-4, the J call TRBJ2-1; 10 nucleotides align to TRBD2. The CDR3 has 14 amino acids. Germline V lookup: CDR1 SGHNT, CDR2 YYREEE (reference sequence). Losses at the gene ends were 4 bases for V and 10 bases for J; bases not matched to a gene: 8. This CDR3 reads CASSATSGLEEQFF. In DNA form, the CDR3 reads TGTGCCAGCAGCGCGACTAGCGGGTTGGAGGAGCAGTTCTTC.

On this clonotype: This may be a read error, as it is one base from a much larger clone. V and J are TRBV19 and TRBJ2-1, with 8 positions matching TRBD1. There are 14 residues in the CDR3. CDR1 and CDR2 from the germline V gene are LNHDA and SQIVND (reference sequence). The CDR3 region is CASSPQGGRDEQLF. The CDR3 DNA reads as TGTGCCAGTAGTCCACAGGGGGGCCGCGATGAGCAGCTCTTC.

This clonotype showed up just a few times. The rearrangement links TRBV12-3 or TRBV12-4 to TRBJ2-5, with 11 bases fitting TRBD2. The trim removed 5 bases at V and 5 bases at J, leaving 7 bases unmatched. The CDR3 covers 15 residues. The CDR3 reads CASSTGLAARETQYF. The CDR3 DNA sequence: TGTGCCAGCAGTACGGGACTAGCGGCCCGGGAGACCCAGTACTTC.

The rearrangement uses TRBV2 and TRBJ2-7; TRBD1 or TRBD2 may be the D gene (5 bases each). V dropped 8 bases and J dropped 0 bases, with 17 bases sitting between them. The germline gives CDR1 SNHLY, CDR2 FYNNEI. CDR3 length: 15 amino acids. The DNA for the CDR3 is TGTGCCAGCTGGGAAACGGCAGGGACCTCCTACGAGCAGTACTTC. It specifies CASWETAGTSYEQYF.

This clonotype turned up a few times. CDR3 nucleotide sequence: TGTGCCAGCAGCCAAGAAAGGAACACCGGGGAGCTGTTTTTT. Translation: CASSQERNTGELFF. The J gene is TRBJ2-2, the V gene TRBV3-1; D uncertain. The V gene's germline CDR1 is LGHDT and CDR2 YNNKEL (reference sequence). Trimming shortened V by 0 bases and J by 1 base, and 3 bases separated the two germline ends. This CDR3 is built from 14 residues.

This clonotype was seen many times. J is TRBJ1-5 and V is TRBV28, with D uncertain. The V gene's germline CDR1 is MDHEN and CDR2 SYDVKM. V lost 11 bases, J lost 0 bases, and 14 bases lay in between. The CDR3 has 14 residues. This chain's CDR3 is CASREFYSNQPQHF. CDR3 coding DNA: TGTGCCTCGAGGGAGTTCTATAGCAATCAGCCCCAGCATTTT. Together with reference TRBV28 and TRBJ1-5, the CDR3 gives the full variable domain: DVKVTQSSRYLVKRTGEKVFLECVQDMDHENMFWYRQDPGLGLRLIYFSYDVKMKEKGDIPEGYSVSREKKERFSLILESASTNQTSMYLCASREFYSNQPQHFGDGTRLSIL.

This clonotype was counted many times. This chain links TRBV4-1 with TRBJ2-1; the match to TRBD1 covers 9 bases. This CDR3 is built from 17 residues. After removal of 3 bases from V and 7 bases from J, the junction contained 13 bases not matched to a gene. Germline V lookup: CDR1 MGHRA, CDR2 YSYEKL. This CDR3 reads CASSHLRDREYRNEQFF. The CDR3 DNA sequence: TGCGCCAGCAGCCATCTTAGGGACAGGGAATATAGGAATGAGCAGTTCTTC.

This clonotype has a count of ten or more. The V call is TRBV20-1, the J call TRBJ2-3, with TRBD2 matching 8 bases. The CDR3 contains 14 residues. CDR1 and CDR2 from the germline V gene are DFQATT and SNEGSKA (reference sequence). Trimming at V came to 2 bases and at J to 2 bases, leaving 3 bases not matched to a gene. Here the CDR3 reads CSARKAGVTDTQYF. The CDR3 nucleotides are TGCAGTGCTAGAAAAGCGGGGGTCACAGATACGCAGTATTTT.

The rearrangement links TRBV20-1 to TRBJ2-1; D not resolved. Germline CDR1 reads DFQATT; CDR2 reads SNEGSKA (reference sequence). V gave up 0 bases and J gave up 6 bases, with 12 bases separating them. The length of the CDR3 is 14 residues. The CDR3 is CSARDPIPSNEQFF. CDR3 bases: TGCAGTGCTAGAGATCCCATTCCGAGCAATGAGCAGTTCTTC.

The V and J genes are TRBV19 and TRBJ1-4; D call uncertain. This CDR3 is 16 amino acids long. Trimming pared 1 base from V and 6 bases from J, leaving 15 bases between. Germline V gene data show CDR1 as LNHDA and CDR2 as SQIVND (reference sequence). In DNA form, the CDR3 reads TGTGCCAGTAGTATAGGGGCAGGATGGCACCATGAAAAACTGTTTTTT. This gives the protein CASSIGAGWHHEKLFF.

This clonotype was observed at least ten times. This chain joins TRBV2 and TRBJ2-3, with 11 bases identical to TRBD2. V lost 5 bases to trimming and J lost 5 bases; unmatched junction nucleotides: 12. Germline V gene lookup returns CDR1 SNHLY and CDR2 FYNNEI. This CDR3 region has 17 residues. In DNA form, the CDR3 reads TGTGCCAGCAGTTCTATACTAGCGGGGGCCCGGGGAGATACGCAGTATTTT. Protein sequence: CASSSILAGARGDTQYF.

This clonotype appeared many times. The V gene is TRBV7-2, the J gene TRBJ2-3; no reliable D call. Germline V gives CDR1 SGHTA, CDR2 FQGNSA. V was pared by 2 bases and J by 8 bases, with 8 bases between. This CDR3 contains 12 residues. CDR3 DNA sequence: TGTGCCAGCAGCTTATTACCCCCTACGCAGTATTTT. Amino acids: CASSLLPPTQYF.

This clonotype was seen ten or more times. V is TRBV7-9 and J is TRBJ2-1, with 11 bases lining up with TRBD1. CDR3 size: 16 residues. Germline V gene data show CDR1 as SEHNR and CDR2 as FQNEAQ (reference sequence). V dropped 7 bases and J dropped 12; count of bases not matched to a gene: 17. The CDR3 sequence is CASTGGTGQGVRRQFF. For the CDR3, the DNA is TGTGCCAGCACCGGAGGGACGGGACAGGGGGTCAGGAGGCAGTTCTTC. Drawing the rest from reference TRBV7-9 and TRBJ2-1, the complete variable domain is DTGVSQNPRHKITKRGQNVTFRCDPISEHNRLYWYRQTLGQGPEFLTYFQNEAQLEKSRLLSDRFSAERPKGSFSTLEIQRTEQGDSAMYLCASTGGTGQGVRRQFFGPGTRLTVL.